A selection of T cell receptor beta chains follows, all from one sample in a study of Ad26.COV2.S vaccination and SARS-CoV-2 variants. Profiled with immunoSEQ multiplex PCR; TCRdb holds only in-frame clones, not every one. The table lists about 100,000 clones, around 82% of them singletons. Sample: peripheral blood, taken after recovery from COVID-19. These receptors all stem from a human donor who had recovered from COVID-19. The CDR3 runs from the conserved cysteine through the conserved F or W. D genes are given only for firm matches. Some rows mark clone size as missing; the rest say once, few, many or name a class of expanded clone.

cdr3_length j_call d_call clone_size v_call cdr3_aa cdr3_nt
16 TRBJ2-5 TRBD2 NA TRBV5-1 CASSSSSGGAGETQYF TGCGCCAGCAGCTCCTCTAGCGGGGGGGCCGGGGAGACCCAGTACTTC
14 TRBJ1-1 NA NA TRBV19 CASRSQGEALEAFF TGTGCCAGTAGGTCCCAAGGGGAAGCTCTTGAAGCTTTCTTT
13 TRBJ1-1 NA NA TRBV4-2 CASSHYLNTEAFF TGTGCCAGCAGCCATTACTTGAACACTGAAGCTTTCTTT
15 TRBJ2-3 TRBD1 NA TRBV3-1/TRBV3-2 CASSPDRGRTDTQYF TGTGCCAGCAGCCCAGACAGGGGGAGGACAGATACGCAGTATTTT
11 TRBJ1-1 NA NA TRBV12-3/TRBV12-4 CASSLHSEAFF TGTGCCAGCAGTTTACACAGTGAAGCTTTCTTT
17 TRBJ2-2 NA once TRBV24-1 CATSGGPWTSNTGELFF TGTGCCACCAGTGGAGGGCCGTGGACATCGAACACCGGGGAGCTGTTTTTT
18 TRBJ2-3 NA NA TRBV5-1 CASSSGGLVQVTTDTQYF TGCGCCAGCAGCTCCGGCGGGTTGGTACAAGTCACTACAGATACGCAGTATTTT
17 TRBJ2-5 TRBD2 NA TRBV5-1 CASTLVNSGVIQETQYF TGCGCCAGCACCTTAGTGAATAGCGGGGTGATCCAAGAGACCCAGTACTTC
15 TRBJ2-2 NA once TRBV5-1 CASSPDPSDTGELFF TGCGCCAGCAGCCCGGACCCCTCCGACACCGGGGAGCTGTTTTTT
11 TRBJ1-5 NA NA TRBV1 CTSRGGKPQHF TGCACCAGCAGAGGGGGAAAGCCCCAGCATTTT
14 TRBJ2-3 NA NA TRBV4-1 CASSQGEVWDTQYF TGCGCCAGCAGCCAAGGGGAAGTGTGGGATACGCAGTATTTT
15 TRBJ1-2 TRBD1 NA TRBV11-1 CASSTGTGGFYGYTF TGTGCCAGCAGCACAGGGACAGGGGGTTTCTATGGCTACACCTTC
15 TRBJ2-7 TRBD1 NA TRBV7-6 CASSHPDRGSYEQYF TGTGCCAGCAGTCACCCGGACAGGGGCTCCTACGAGCAGTACTTC
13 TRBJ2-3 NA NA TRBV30 CAWSAGHTDTQYF TGTGCCTGGAGCGCAGGACACACAGATACGCAGTATTTT
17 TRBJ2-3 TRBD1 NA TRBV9 CASSVEGRTGGTDTQYF TGTGCCAGCAGCGTAGAGGGCAGGACAGGGGGCACAGATACGCAGTATTTT
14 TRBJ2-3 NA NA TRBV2 CASRTDWSTDTQYF TGTGCCAGCAGGACGGACTGGAGCACAGATACGCAGTATTTT
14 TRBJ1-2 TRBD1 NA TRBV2 CASTSNRDSYGYTF TGTGCCAGCACCTCCAACCGGGACAGCTATGGCTACACCTTC
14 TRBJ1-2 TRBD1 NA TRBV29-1 CSVEVGQGVTGYTF TGCAGCGTTGAAGTGGGCCAGGGGGTGACGGGCTACACCTTC
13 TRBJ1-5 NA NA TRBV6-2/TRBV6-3 CASSYRDPQPQHF TGTGCCAGCAGTTACAGGGATCCCCAGCCCCAGCATTTT
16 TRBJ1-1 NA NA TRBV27 CASSPDRDILNTEAFF TGTGCCAGCAGCCCCGACCGGGACATTCTGAACACTGAAGCTTTCTTT
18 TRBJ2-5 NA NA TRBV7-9 CASSLGGAGRLLGETQYF TGTGCCAGCAGCTTAGGCGGAGCCGGGCGACTGTTGGGAGAGACCCAGTACTTC
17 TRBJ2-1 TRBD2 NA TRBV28 CASRGLARGRSYNEQFF TGTGCCAGCAGGGGACTAGCGAGGGGGAGGTCCTACAATGAGCAGTTCTTC
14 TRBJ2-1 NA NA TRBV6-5 CASSFKGSYNEQFF TGTGCCAGCAGTTTCAAGGGCTCCTACAATGAGCAGTTCTTC
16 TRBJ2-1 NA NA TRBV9 CASSADANSGYNEQFF TGTGCCAGCAGCGCGGACGCTAACTCAGGCTACAATGAGCAGTTCTTC
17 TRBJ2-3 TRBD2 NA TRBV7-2 CASSLVSSGVSTDTQYF TGTGCCAGCAGCTTAGTTTCTAGCGGGGTGTCAACAGATACGCAGTATTTT
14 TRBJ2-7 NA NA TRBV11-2 CASSLSVVRDEQYF TGTGCCAGCAGCTTATCTGTAGTGCGAGACGAGCAGTACTTC
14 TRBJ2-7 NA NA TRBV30 CAWEEGGEGYEQYF TGTGCCTGGGAGGAAGGGGGAGAAGGCTACGAGCAGTACTTC
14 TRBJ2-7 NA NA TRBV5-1 CASSLDAASYEQYF TGCGCCAGCAGCTTGGACGCCGCCTCCTACGAGCAGTACTTC
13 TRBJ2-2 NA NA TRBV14 CASKGANTGELFF TGTGCCAGTAAAGGGGCGAACACCGGGGAGCTGTTTTTT
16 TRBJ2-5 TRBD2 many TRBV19 CASSFQTSGVQETQYF TGTGCCAGTAGTTTCCAGACTAGCGGGGTGCAAGAGACCCAGTACTTC
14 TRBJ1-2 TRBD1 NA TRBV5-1 CASSAEQGIDGYTF TGCGCCAGCAGCGCTGAACAGGGGATCGATGGCTACACCTTC